This T cell receptor beta chain is drawn from a study of T cells after yellow fever vaccination. CDR1 and CDR2 (germline): SGDLS, YYNGEE. Trimming removed 3 bases from V and 5 bases from J, with 6 bases in between. This CDR3 region has 12 residues. Template switching with 5'RACE generated the TCR cDNA and added a universal primer site and UMIs. TCRdb called the 5' RACE reads again in MiXCR, with one record for every CDR3 protein. The sample consists of roughly 240,000 distinct CDR3 sequences, roughly 6.2% of them appearing once. The study, taken as a whole, reports: A faster peak, day 5 versus 15, was reached by the weaker secondary response. The booster saw the reappearance of most primary-vaccination clones (around 96% CD4, 88% CD8). A small share of clonotypes appeared in both CD4 and CD8 compartments.

About this clonotype: The antigen is not known.

Sequencing was performed on CD4+ T cells sorted from PBMCs, taken on the day of the yellow fever booster vaccination. The receptor comes from a man aged 30 to 45 who received the YFV17D yellow fever vaccine. The genes are TRBV9 and TRBJ1-3; D perhaps matches TRBD1 (5 bases). The CDR3 is CASSGDRNTIYF. In nucleotides, the CDR3 is TGTGCCAGCAGCGGGGACCGAAACACCATATATTTT.